These T cell receptor beta chains were read from a single sample in a study of cytomegalovirus exposure and HLA in healthy donors. The assay was immunoSEQ multiplex PCR, and TCRdb's table has in-frame clones only and misses some. The table lists fewer than 200,000 clones, roughly 84% of them singletons. Sequencing was performed on PBMCs. The receptor source for this set is a man aged 25 to 45 in good health and CMV-seronegative. Each CDR3 is given with its conserved first and last residue. The D gene is left open where the match is weak. A row's size may be missing; if present it is once, few, many or a size class.

CASSQPGQGAYEQYF	TGCGCCAGCAGCCAGCCGGGACAGGGTGCCTACGAGCAGTACTTC	TRBD1	NA	TRBV4-1	TRBJ2-7
CASSSWTGARNQPQHF	TGTGCCAGCAGTTCCTGGACAGGGGCACGCAATCAGCCCCAGCATTTT	TRBD1	NA	TRBV6-5	TRBJ1-5
CSIDDTGGVDEQYF	TGTTCCATCGACGATACAGGGGGCGTCGACGAGCAGTACTTC	TRBD1	NA	TRBV7-9	TRBJ2-7
CASSWDRGHSPLHF	TGCGCCAGCAGCTGGGACAGGGGGCATTCACCCCTCCACTTT	TRBD1	NA	TRBV4-1	TRBJ1-6
CASSSGANTGELFF	TGTGCCAGCAGCTCGGGGGCGAACACCGGGGAGCTGTTTTTT	NA	few	TRBV7-9	TRBJ2-2
CAWSWGQGGYGYTF	TGTGCCTGGAGTTGGGGACAGGGTGGCTATGGCTACACCTTC	TRBD1	NA	TRBV30	TRBJ1-2
CASSEPRGQGHEQYF	TGTGCCAGCAGCGAGCCGAGGGGACAGGGCCACGAGCAGTACTTC	TRBD1	NA	TRBV5-5	TRBJ2-7
CASSLYHETGFYGYTF	TGTGCCAGCAGTTTGTACCACGAAACAGGGTTCTATGGCTACACCTTC	NA	NA	TRBV28	TRBJ1-2
CASSPGGGTGPNNEQFF	TGTGCCAGCAGTCCCGGGGGGGGGACAGGGCCCAACAATGAGCAGTTCTTC	NA	NA	TRBV28	TRBJ2-1
CAFETGGTDTQYF	TGTGCCTTCGAGACAGGGGGCACAGATACGCAGTATTTT	TRBD1	NA	TRBV30	TRBJ2-3
CASSQKRRSYGYTF	TGCGCCAGCAGCCAAAAGCGAAGAAGCTATGGCTACACCTTC	NA	few	TRBV4-3	TRBJ1-2
CASSRQGLGTGELFF	TGTGCCAGCAGCAGACAGGGGTTAGGCACCGGGGAGCTGTTTTTT	TRBD1	NA	TRBV2	TRBJ2-2
CASSLRDSTEAFF	TGTGCCAGCAGCCTCCGGGACAGCACTGAAGCTTTCTTT	TRBD1	NA	TRBV14	TRBJ1-1
CASSLVGGGADEQFF	TGTGCCAGCAGCTTAGTGGGCGGGGGGGCTGATGAGCAGTTCTTC	TRBD2	NA	TRBV7-6	TRBJ2-1
CSALLRGQGPRNTDTQYF	TGCAGCGCCCTCTTAAGGGGACAGGGGCCAAGAAACACAGATACGCAGTATTTT	TRBD1	NA	TRBV29-1	TRBJ2-3
CASSEYKVVSGGYTF	TGTGCCAGCAGTGAATATAAGGTGGTCTCGGGTGGCTACACCTTC	NA	NA	TRBV25-1	TRBJ1-2
CASSSVPGLGQETQYF	TGTGCCAGCAGCTCGGTGCCGGGACTAGGGCAAGAGACCCAGTACTTC	TRBD2	NA	TRBV7-3	TRBJ2-5
CASSLVAFNEQYF	TGTGCCAGCAGCTTAGTCGCGTTCAACGAGCAGTACTTC	NA	NA	TRBV7-9	TRBJ2-7
CASSEPIQGQFMNTEAFF	TGTGCCAGCAGTGAACCCATCCAGGGACAGTTTATGAACACTGAAGCTTTCTTT	TRBD1	NA	TRBV2	TRBJ1-1
CASSQEGLGYNEQFF	TGTGCCAGCAGCCAAGAGGGCCTCGGGTACAATGAGCAGTTCTTC	NA	NA	TRBV28	TRBJ2-1
CASSEWGRPYEQYF	TGCGCCAGCAGTGAGTGGGGGAGGCCCTACGAGCAGTACTTC	NA	NA	TRBV10-2	TRBJ2-7
CASSYSRTLTGELFF	TGTGCCAGCAGTTACTCCAGAACCCTCACCGGGGAGTTGTTTTTT	NA	NA	TRBV6-5	TRBJ2-2
CASSQGTSYQETQYF	TGTGCCAGCAGCCAAGGGACTAGCTACCAAGAGACCCAGTACTTC	TRBD2	NA	TRBV7-3	TRBJ2-5
CAWSVGGPDTQYF	TGTGCCTGGAGTGTCGGCGGGCCAGATACGCAGTATTTT	NA	NA	TRBV30	TRBJ2-3
CASSLEEDTQYF	TGCGCCAGCAGCTTGGAAGAGGATACGCAGTATTTT	NA	NA	TRBV5-1	TRBJ2-3
CASSLGGTGLNEQYF	TGCGCCAGCAGCTTGGGGGGGACAGGGCTGAACGAGCAGTACTTC	TRBD1	NA	TRBV5-1	TRBJ2-7
CASSPGTGYEQYF	TGTGCCAGCAGCCCAGGGACAGGCTACGAGCAGTACTTC	TRBD1	NA	TRBV7-3	TRBJ2-7
CASSLYGGSGGPSGTQYF	TGTGCCAGCAGCTTATATGGGGGTAGCGGGGGCCCCTCGGGGACCCAGTACTTC	TRBD2	NA	TRBV7-7	TRBJ2-5
CASSRGRTEAFF	TGTGCCAGCAGTAGGGGTAGAACTGAAGCTTTCTTT	NA	NA	TRBV6-5	TRBJ1-1
CASSTPRAGQSTNYGYTF	TGTGCCAGCAGCACTCCACGGGCAGGGCAATCAACTAACTATGGCTACACCTTC	NA	NA	TRBV7-8	TRBJ1-2
CAGSYSKGGPTYEQYF	TGTGCCGGCAGTTACTCGAAAGGGGGCCCCACCTACGAGCAGTACTTC	TRBD1	NA	TRBV6-6	TRBJ2-7
CASSDSIQKLADLYEQYF	TGTGCCAGCAGTGACTCGATACAAAAACTAGCGGACCTCTACGAGCAGTACTTC	TRBD2	NA	TRBV6-4	TRBJ2-7
CASSPGTIRTTGELFF	TGTGCCAGCAGCCCGGGGACTATACGAACAACCGGGGAGCTGTTTTTT	TRBD2	NA	TRBV7-3	TRBJ2-2
CASSPLFTERGDLSSYNEQFF	TGTGCCAGCAGCCCACTCTTCACCGAGCGGGGGGATTTAAGCTCCTACAATGAGCAGTTCTTC	TRBD2	once	TRBV9	TRBJ2-1
CASSVLGGAGNTIYF	TGTGCCAGCAGTGTCCTAGGGGGCGCGGGAAACACCATATATTTT	TRBD1	NA	TRBV28	TRBJ1-3
CASSPRGGVDGYTF	TGTGCCAGCAGCCCCCGGGGGGGTGTCGATGGCTACACCTTC	NA	NA	TRBV5-4	TRBJ1-2